This T cell receptor (beta chain) was sequenced in a study of blood T cells in healthy people across ages. A second PCR of roughly 6 to 12 cycles used a sample-barcoded 5' primer and a J-beta primer mix. In TCRdb, the 5' RACE reads were re-called with MiXCR into one record per CDR3 protein. The profile shows 350,000 to 450,000 distinct CDR3 sequences, approximately 51% of them singletons. Ten or more counts support this clonotype. Source material: blood. The source is a man between 60 and 75 years old in good health.

The CDR3 reads CASSSERKQYF. The CDR3 region has the DNA TGTGCCAGCAGTTCAGAGAGGAAGCAGTACTTC. V and J are TRBV28 and TRBJ2-7, with unresolved D. The V and J ends lost 4 bases and 8 bases respectively, with 9 bases between them. The CDR3 has 11 amino acids. From germline, CDR1 is MDHEN and CDR2 SYDVKM.